This T cell receptor beta chain is drawn from a study of T cells after yellow fever vaccination. Study background: Investigators sorted EM, EMRA, CM and Tscm memory subsets, relying on CD3, CD45RA, CCR7 and CD95. Preparing low-cell-number fractions relied on SMART-Seq v4 Ultra Low Input.

The TCR cDNA carried a universal primer site and UMIs from 5'RACE template switching. TCRdb redid the calling of the 5' RACE reads with MiXCR, one entry per CDR3 protein. Altogether more than 30,000 distinct CDR3 sequences are present, about 6.3% being singletons, with the ten largest covering 20% to 25%. CDR1 LGHDT and CDR2 YNNKEL come from the germline V gene (reference sequence). This CDR3 region has 16 residues. Between the trimmed V and J ends, which lost 4 bases and 8 bases, there was a span of 23 bases. Findings and caveats of the study: On re-exposure, the response was weaker but peaked faster, at day 5 versus 15.

This clonotype was picked up many times. The clonotype was recovered from a man aged 18 to 29 who received the YFV17D yellow fever vaccine. V is TRBV3-1 and J is TRBJ1-2, with D maybe TRBD1 (5 bases). The sequencing used PBMCs, either bulk or a sorted T-cell subset (CD4+, CD8+, memory, or dextramer-sorted; not recorded which), collected on the day of the first yellow fever vaccination. In DNA, the CDR3 is TGTGCCAGCAGCCCAAGCTCCAGGGTTCGACTGCGGGGCTACACCTTC. Translating gives CASSPSSRVRLRGYTF.